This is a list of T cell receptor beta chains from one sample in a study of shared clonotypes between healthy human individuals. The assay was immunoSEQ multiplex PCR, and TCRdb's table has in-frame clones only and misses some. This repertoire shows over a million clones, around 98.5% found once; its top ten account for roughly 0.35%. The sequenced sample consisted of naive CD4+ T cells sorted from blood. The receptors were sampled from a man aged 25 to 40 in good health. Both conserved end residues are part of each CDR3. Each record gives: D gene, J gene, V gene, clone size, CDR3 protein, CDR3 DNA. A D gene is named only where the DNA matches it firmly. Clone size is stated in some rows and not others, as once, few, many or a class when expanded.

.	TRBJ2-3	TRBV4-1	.	CASSQELVDTQYF	TGCGCCAGCAGCCAAGAATTGGTAGATACGCAGTATTTT
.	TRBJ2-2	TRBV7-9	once	CASSYLSVRGTGELFF	TGTGCCAGCAGCTACCTATCGGTTCGTGGGACCGGGGAGCTGTTTTTT
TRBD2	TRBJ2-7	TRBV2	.	CASSEELALSYEQYF	TGTGCCAGCAGTGAGGAACTAGCGCTAAGTTACGAGCAGTACTTC
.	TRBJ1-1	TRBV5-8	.	CASSTGTVNTEAFF	TGTGCCAGCAGCACCGGGACGGTTAACACTGAAGCTTTCTTT
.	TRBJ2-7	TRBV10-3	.	CAISEEGGPYEQYF	TGTGCCATCAGTGAGGAAGGGGGGCCCTACGAGCAGTACTTC
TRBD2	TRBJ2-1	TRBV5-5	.	CASSFPLSGSYNEQFF	TGTGCCAGCAGCTTCCCCTTAAGCGGGAGCTACAATGAGCAGTTCTTC
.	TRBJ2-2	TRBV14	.	CASSQDLGRASAGELFF	TGTGCCAGCAGCCAAGATTTGGGACGGGCTAGCGCCGGGGAGCTGTTTTTT
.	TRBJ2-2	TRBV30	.	CAWRKKNTGELFF	TGTGCCTGGAGAAAAAAGAACACCGGGGAGCTGTTTTTT
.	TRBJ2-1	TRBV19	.	CASSNPGGTSYNEQFF	TGTGCCAGTAGCAACCCAGGAGGGACGAGCTACAATGAGCAGTTCTTC
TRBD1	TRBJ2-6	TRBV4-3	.	CASSREGTGGLLAGANVLTF	TGCGCCAGCAGCCGGGAGGGGACAGGGGGTCTTTTGGCTGGGGCCAACGTCCTGACTTTC
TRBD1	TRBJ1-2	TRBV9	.	CASSGSPGQGLGGYTF	TGTGCCAGCAGCGGGTCGCCCGGACAGGGGTTGGGTGGCTACACCTTC
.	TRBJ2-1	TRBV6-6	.	CASRNRVSSYNEQFF	TGTGCCAGCAGAAACAGGGTGAGCTCCTACAATGAGCAGTTCTTC
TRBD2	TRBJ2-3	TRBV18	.	CASSPLIGLATDTQYF	TGTGCCAGCTCACCACTCATTGGACTAGCAACAGATACGCAGTATTTT
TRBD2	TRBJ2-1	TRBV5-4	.	CASSVTSGSSDEQFF	TGTGCCAGCAGTGTGACTAGCGGGAGTTCGGATGAGCAGTTCTTC
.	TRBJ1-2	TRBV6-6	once	CASSYHLEEPNYGYTF	TGTGCCAGCAGTTACCATTTGGAGGAGCCTAACTATGGCTACACCTTC
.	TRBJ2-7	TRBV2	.	CASRGLRGVYEQYF	TGTGCCAGCAGGGGACTTCGAGGCGTCTACGAGCAGTACTTC
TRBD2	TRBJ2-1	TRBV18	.	CASSLSGRARKEQFF	TGTGCCAGCTCACTTAGCGGGAGGGCCCGCAAGGAGCAGTTCTTC
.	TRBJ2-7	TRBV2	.	CASSDQGRHEQYF	TGTGCCAGCAGTGACCAGGGGAGGCACGAGCAGTACTTC
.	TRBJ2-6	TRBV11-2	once	CASSLYGVSSGANVLTF	TGTGCCAGCAGCTTATACGGGGTTAGCTCTGGGGCCAACGTCCTGACTTTC
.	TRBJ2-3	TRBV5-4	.	CASSLVVTTDTQYF	TGTGCCAGCAGCTTGGTGGTGACAACAGATACGCAGTATTTT
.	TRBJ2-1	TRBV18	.	CASSQGWESSYNEQFF	TGTGCCAGCTCACAAGGGTGGGAAAGCTCCTACAATGAGCAGTTCTTC
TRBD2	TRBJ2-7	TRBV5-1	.	CASSLDLAGGLDF	TGCGCCAGCAGCTTGGATTTAGCGGGAGGATTGGACTTC
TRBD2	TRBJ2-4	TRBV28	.	CASSEGTSKNIQYF	TGTGCCAGCTCAGAGGGGACTAGTAAAAACATTCAGTACTTC
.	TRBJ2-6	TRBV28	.	CASTPGSGANVLTF	TGTGCCAGCACCCCGGGGTCGGGGGCCAACGTCCTGACTTTC
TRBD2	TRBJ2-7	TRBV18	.	CASSPQGEGLQYEQYF	TGTGCCAGCTCACCGCAAGGGGAGGGCCTACAATACGAGCAGTACTTC
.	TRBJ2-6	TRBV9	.	CASSVEQRSNVLTF	TGTGCCAGCAGCGTAGAGCAGCGATCCAACGTCCTGACTTTC
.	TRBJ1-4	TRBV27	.	CASSFLGTNEKLFF	TGTGCCAGCAGTTTCCTGGGGACTAATGAAAAACTGTTTTTT
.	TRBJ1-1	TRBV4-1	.	CASSQVGTVVEAFF	TGCGCCAGCAGCCAAGTGGGGACTGTTGTAGAAGCTTTCTTT
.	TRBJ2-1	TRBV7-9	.	CASSLIGTKSSYNEQFF	TGTGCCAGCAGCTTAATCGGGACCAAGAGCTCCTACAATGAGCAGTTCTTC
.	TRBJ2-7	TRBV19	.	CASSIDPDRTTYEQYF	TGTGCCAGTAGTATAGACCCAGACAGAACGACCTACGAGCAGTACTTC
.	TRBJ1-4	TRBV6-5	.	CASSRDREKLFF	TGTGCCAGCAGTCGAGACAGGGAAAAACTGTTTTTT
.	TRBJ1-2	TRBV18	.	CASSHDSYGYTF	TGTGCCAGCTCACACGACAGTTATGGCTACACCTTC
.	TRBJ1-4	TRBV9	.	CASSVAGWKSRLFF	TGTGCCAGCAGCGTAGCAGGGTGGAAATCTAGACTGTTTTTT
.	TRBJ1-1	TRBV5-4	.	CASSLKGPTEAFF	TGTGCCAGCAGCTTGAAGGGTCCGACTGAAGCTTTCTTT
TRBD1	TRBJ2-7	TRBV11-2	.	CASSSLTGGPYEQYF	TGTGCCAGCAGCTCTCTGACAGGGGGCCCCTACGAGCAGTACTTC
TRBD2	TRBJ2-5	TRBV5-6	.	CASSLVLAGGVGETQYF	TGTGCCAGCAGCTTGGTACTAGCGGGAGGGGTAGGAGAGACCCAGTACTTC
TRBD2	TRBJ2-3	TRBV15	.	CATSRPQLAGTDTQYF	TGTGCCACCAGCAGGCCCCAACTAGCGGGAACAGATACGCAGTATTTT
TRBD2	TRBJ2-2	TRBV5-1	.	CASSLTRLAGGRNTGELFF	TGCGCCAGCAGCTTGACAAGACTAGCGGGAGGACGGAACACCGGGGAGCTGTTTTTT
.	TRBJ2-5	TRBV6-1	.	CASIKGTEETQYF	TGTGCCAGCATTAAGGGGACCGAAGAGACCCAGTACTTC
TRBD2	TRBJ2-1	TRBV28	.	CASSTETSGFSYNEQFF	TGTGCCAGCAGTACCGAGACTAGCGGGTTCTCCTACAATGAGCAGTTCTTC
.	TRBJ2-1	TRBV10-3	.	CAITRGGTGSYNEQFF	TGTGCCATCACCCGCGGGGGCACTGGCTCCTACAATGAGCAGTTCTTC